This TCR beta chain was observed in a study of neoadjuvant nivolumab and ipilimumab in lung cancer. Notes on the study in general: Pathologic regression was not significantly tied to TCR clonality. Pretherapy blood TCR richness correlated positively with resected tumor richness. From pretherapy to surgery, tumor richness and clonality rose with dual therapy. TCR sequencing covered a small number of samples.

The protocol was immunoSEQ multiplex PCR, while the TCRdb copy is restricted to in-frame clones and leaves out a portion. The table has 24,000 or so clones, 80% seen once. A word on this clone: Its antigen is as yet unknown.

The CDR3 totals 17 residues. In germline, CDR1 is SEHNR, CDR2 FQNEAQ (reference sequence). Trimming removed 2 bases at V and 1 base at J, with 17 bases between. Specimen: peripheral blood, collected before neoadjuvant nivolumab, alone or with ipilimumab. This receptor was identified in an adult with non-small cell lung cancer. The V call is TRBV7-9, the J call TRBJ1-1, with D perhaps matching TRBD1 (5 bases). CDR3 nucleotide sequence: TGTGCCAGCAGCTTAATCGGTACAGGAGAGGAGAACACTGAAGCTTTCTTT. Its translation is CASSLIGTGEENTEAFF.